The 10 T cell receptor beta chains in this list originate from one sample, sequenced in a study of human T cells and chemical hapten exposure. Documented time point: patch test 1, 2 weeks after DPC sensitization. Treatment described: therapeutic diphenylcyclopropenone sensitization with weekly scalp DPC. TCRdb processed the RACE reads anew with MiXCR; each CDR3 protein has one entry. The table records about 380,000 distinct CDR3 sequences, approximately 4.4% of them present only once. The starting material was whole blood, obtained in connection with sensitization to the hapten diphenylcyclopropenone (DPC). The receptors were sampled from a woman aged 50 to 60 with alopecia areata. Some clones in this sample may be carry-over from other donors' samples.

This clonotype was found many times. The chain links TRBV7-2 to TRBJ2-5; 7 bases map to TRBD1. The CDR3 extends over 15 amino acids. The V gene's germline CDR1 is SGHTA and CDR2 FQGNSA. The J segment lost 1 base and the V segment lost 5 bases, leaving 7 bases of the junction unmatched. The CDR3 loop reads CASSTGGQAQETQYF. CDR3 coding DNA: TGTGCCAGCAGCACAGGTGGACAGGCCCAAGAGACCCAGTACTTC.

The gene calls are TRBV24-1 and TRBJ1-2, with D uncertain. The V and J ends lost 5 bases and 6 bases respectively, with 6 bases between them. The CDR3 runs to 11 residues. The germline gives CDR1 KGHDR, CDR2 SFDVKD. The CDR3 sequence is CATSGGNGYTF. In DNA form, the CDR3 reads TGTGCCACCAGTGGCGGGAATGGCTACACCTTC.

This clonotype was seen a few times. V and J are TRBV20-1 and TRBJ2-7, with 8 bases matching TRBD2. Germline CDR1 DFQATT, CDR2 SNEGSKA (reference sequence). The J segment lost 5 bases and the V segment lost 0 bases, leaving 6 bases of the junction unmatched. The CDR3 sequence is 14 residues long. CDR3 DNA: TGCAGTGCTAGAGATTGGCGGGGGGCCCACGAGCAGTACTTC. Amino acids: CSARDWRGAHEQYF.

This clonotype turned up a few times. V usage is TRBV28 and J usage is TRBJ1-5, with 9 bases fitting TRBD1. This CDR3 has 15 residues. Germline V lookup: CDR1 MDHEN, CDR2 SYDVKM. J lost 3 bases, V lost 6 bases, and 6 bases had no gene match. The CDR3 DNA is TGTGCCAGCAGAACAGGGGGCCCATTCAATCAGCCCCAGCATTTT. Translation gives CASRTGGPFNQPQHF.

CDR3 in amino acids: CASSRSFSGGASTDTQYF. In DNA form, the CDR3 reads TGTGCCAGTAGTAGATCCTTTAGCGGCGGAGCTAGCACAGATACGCAGTATTTT. The J gene is TRBJ2-3, the V gene TRBV19; TRBD2 might be the D (6 bases). The germline gives CDR1 LNHDA, CDR2 SQIVND (reference sequence). This CDR3 is 18 amino acids long. Trimming removed 4 bases from V and 0 bases from J, with 20 bases in between.

This clonotype was counted at least ten times. V and J are TRBV12-3 or TRBV12-4 and TRBJ2-4; the match to TRBD1 covers 8 bases. CDR3 size: 14 residues. V was pared by 8 bases and J by 5 bases, with 8 bases of the junction left unmatched. The CDR3 loop reads CASGSSGGENIQYF. In nucleotides, the CDR3 is TGTGCCAGCGGGTCATCAGGGGGCGAAAACATTCAGTACTTC.

Ten or more counts support this clonotype. Without the conserved terminal phenylalanine or tryptophan, this CDR3 likely stems from a read error. Because the CDR3's place on the DNA is in doubt, the DNA is left out and the CDR3 is given as listed by TCRdb. The chain recombines TRBV2 with TRBJ2-1; the table's TRBD2 call for D was not verified on the DNA. 14 amino acids form the CDR3, both terminal residues included. The germline V gene encodes CDR1 SNHLY and CDR2 FYNNEI. The CDR3 is CASTSGLAEPLVLI.

At least ten counts were recorded for this clonotype. V gene TRBV20-1 combines with J gene TRBJ2-5, with 10 bases matching TRBD2. Germline CDR1 DFQATT, CDR2 SNEGSKA (reference sequence). The CDR3 extends over 16 amino acids. V lost 6 bases to trimming and J lost 1 base; unmatched junction nucleotides: 11. Here the CDR3 reads CSAHRPTSGLQETQYF. The CDR3 DNA reads TGCAGTGCCCATCGCCCGACTAGCGGGCTCCAAGAGACCCAGTACTTC.

This clonotype was recorded many times. The CDR3 here is CASTPRRGPYNEQFF. In nucleotides, the CDR3 is TGTGCCAGCACCCCCCGCAGGGGACCCTACAATGAGCAGTTCTTC. The chain links TRBV7-6 to TRBJ2-1, with D perhaps TRBD1 (6 bases). Germline assignment: CDR1 SGHVS and CDR2 FNYEAQ. CDR3 length equals 15 residues. V was trimmed by 7 bases and J by 2 bases, leaving 15 bases between them.

This clonotype was seen a few times. J is TRBJ2-4 and V is TRBV7-8; tentative D call: TRBD2 (5 bases). This CDR3 contains 16 residues. V was clipped by 1 base and J by 1 base, with 11 bases between them. Germline V lookup: CDR1 SGHVS, CDR2 FQNEAQ. In DNA, the CDR3 is TGTGCCAGCAGCTTAGTGTTGAGGGAGGCCAAAAACATTCAGTACTTC. Protein product: CASSLVLREAKNIQYF.